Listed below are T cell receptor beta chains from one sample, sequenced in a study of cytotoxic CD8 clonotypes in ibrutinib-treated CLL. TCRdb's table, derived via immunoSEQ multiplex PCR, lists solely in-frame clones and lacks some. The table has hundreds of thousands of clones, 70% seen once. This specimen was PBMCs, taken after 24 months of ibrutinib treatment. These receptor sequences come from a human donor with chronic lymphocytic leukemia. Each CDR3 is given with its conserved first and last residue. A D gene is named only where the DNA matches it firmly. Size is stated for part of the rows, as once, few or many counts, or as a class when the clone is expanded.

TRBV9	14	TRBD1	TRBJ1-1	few	TGTGCCAGCAGCGTAGCTGACAGGGACACTGAAGCTTTCTTT	CASSVADRDTEAFF
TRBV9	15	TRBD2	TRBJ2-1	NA	TGTGCCAGCAGCGGACTAGCGAAGGGAAACAATGAGCAGTTCTTC	CASSGLAKGNNEQFF
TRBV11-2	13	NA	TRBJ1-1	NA	TGTGCCAGCAGCTTAGATCTTATTACTGAAGCTTTCTTT	CASSLDLITEAFF
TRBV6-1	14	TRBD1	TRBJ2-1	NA	TGTGCCAGCAGTGGTGGACAGGGGACCAATGAGCAGTTCTTC	CASSGGQGTNEQFF
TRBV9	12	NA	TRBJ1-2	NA	TGTGCCAGCAGCACCGGACCCTCGGGGTACACCTTC	CASSTGPSGYTF
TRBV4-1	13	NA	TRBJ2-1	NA	TGCGCCAGCAGCCAAAACACTGAAAATGAGCAGTTCTTC	CASSQNTENEQFF
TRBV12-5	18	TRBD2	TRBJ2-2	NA	TGTGCTAGTGGTTTGGAGAGGGTGGGTAGCGGGACGGAGGAGGAGCTGTTTTTT	CASGLERVGSGTEEELFF
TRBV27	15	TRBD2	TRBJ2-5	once	TGTGCCAGCAGTTCCACGCGGGAGATTGCGGAGACCCAGTACTTC	CASSSTREIAETQYF
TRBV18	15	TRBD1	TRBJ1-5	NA	TGTGCCAGCTCACCCCAGGGGGATAATACTCAGCCCCAGCATTTT	CASSPQGDNTQPQHF
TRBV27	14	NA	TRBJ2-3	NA	TGTGCCAGCAGACAAGTGGACGGCCCCCATACGCAGTATTTT	CASRQVDGPHTQYF
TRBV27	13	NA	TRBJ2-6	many	TGTGCCAGCACCTACTCTGGGGCCAACGTCCTGACTTTC	CASTYSGANVLTF
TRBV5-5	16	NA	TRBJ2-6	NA	TGTGCCAGCACTCTGGGCCACAAACTTGGGGCCAACGTCCTGACTTTC	CASTLGHKLGANVLTF
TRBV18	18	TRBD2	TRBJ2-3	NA	TGTGCCAGCTCACCAAGAGCTACTAGCGGACTAATCACAGATACGCAGTATTTT	CASSPRATSGLITDTQYF
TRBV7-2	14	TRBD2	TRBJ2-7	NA	TGTGCCAGCAGCTTCCGGGGGGACTCCTACGAGCAGTACTTC	CASSFRGDSYEQYF
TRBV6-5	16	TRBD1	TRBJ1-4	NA	TGTGCCAGCAGTTACGGCCCCGGGACAGGGGGTGAAAAACTGTTTTTT	CASSYGPGTGGEKLFF
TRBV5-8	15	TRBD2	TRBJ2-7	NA	TGTGCCAGCAGCTCCCAGACTAGCCCCACCCACGAGCAGTACTTC	CASSSQTSPTHEQYF
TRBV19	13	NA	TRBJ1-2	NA	TGTGCCAGTAGCCCCCACACCGGTTCTGGCTACACCTTC	CASSPHTGSGYTF
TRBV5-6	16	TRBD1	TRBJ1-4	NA	TGTGCCAGCAGCCACCTCGAGACAGGGGGCCATGAAAAACTGTTTTTT	CASSHLETGGHEKLFF
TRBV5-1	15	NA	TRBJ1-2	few	TGCGCCAGCAGCTTGAGTAAGGGGACGGAGTATGGCTACACCTTC	CASSLSKGTEYGYTF
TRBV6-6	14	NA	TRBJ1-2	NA	TGTGCCAGCAGTTACGCCCCAGACCACTATGGCTACACCTTC	CASSYAPDHYGYTF
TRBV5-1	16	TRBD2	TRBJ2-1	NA	TGCGCCAGCAGCTTGATGCCTAGCGGGACGTACAATGAGCAGTTCTTC	CASSLMPSGTYNEQFF
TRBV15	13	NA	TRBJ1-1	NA	TGTGCCACCAGCGTGGACAGGAACACTGAAGCTTTCTTT	CATSVDRNTEAFF
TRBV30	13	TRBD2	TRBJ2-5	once	TGTGCCTGGCAGCTAGCGGGAGGCCAGACCCAGTACTTC	CAWQLAGGQTQYF
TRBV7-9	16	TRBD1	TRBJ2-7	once	TGTGCCAGCAGCCAGACCTCAGGGGGCTCGTCCTACGAGCAGTACTTC	CASSQTSGGSSYEQYF
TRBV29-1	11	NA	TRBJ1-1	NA	TGCAGCGTAGCCGACAAGGCTGAAGCTTTCTTT	CSVADKAEAFF
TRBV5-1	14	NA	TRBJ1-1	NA	TGCGCCAGCAGCCCGGACACTTTGAACACTGAAGCTTTCTTT	CASSPDTLNTEAFF
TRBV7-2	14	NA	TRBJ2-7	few	TGTGCCAGCAGCCCCCCATGGGGTGCCTACGAGCAGTACTTC	CASSPPWGAYEQYF
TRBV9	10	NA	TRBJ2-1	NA	TGTGCCAGCGGGGGTAATGAGCAGTTCTTC	CASGGNEQFF
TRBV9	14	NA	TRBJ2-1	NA	TGTGCCAGCAGCCCAATGAGCTCCTACAATGAGCAGTTCTTC	CASSPMSSYNEQFF
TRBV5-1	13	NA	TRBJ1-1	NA	TGCGCCAGCAGCTTTTCAGGCGAGACTGAAGCTTTCTTT	CASSFSGETEAFF
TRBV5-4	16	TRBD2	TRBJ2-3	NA	TGTGCCAGCAGTTTTGAGGGGGGCCCGGGGGGGGATACGCAGTATTTT	CASSFEGGPGGDTQYF
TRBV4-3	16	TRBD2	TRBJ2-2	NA	TGCGCCAGCAGCCTAGAATTAGCGGGAGGGCCCGGGGAGCTGTTTTTT	CASSLELAGGPGELFF
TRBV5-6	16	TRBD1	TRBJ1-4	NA	TGTGCCAGCAGCTTGGCCGGACAGGGGCCCGGTGAAAAACTGTTTTTT	CASSLAGQGPGEKLFF
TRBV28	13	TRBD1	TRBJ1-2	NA	TGTGCCAGCAATGGAGGGGGCGACTATGGCTACACCTTC	CASNGGGDYGYTF
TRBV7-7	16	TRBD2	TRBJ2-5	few	TGTGCTAGCAGCAACGGACTAGCGGGACTCCAAGAGACCCAGTACTTC	CASSNGLAGLQETQYF
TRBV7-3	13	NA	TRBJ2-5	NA	TGTGCCAGCAGCGCAAGGGTACTCGGGACCCAGTACTTC	CASSARVLGTQYF
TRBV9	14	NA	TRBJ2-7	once	TGTGCCAGCAGCGTTGGAGACGGGTGGGACGAGCAGTACTTC	CASSVGDGWDEQYF